This entry concerns a single TCR beta chain. TCRdb's table, derived via immunoSEQ multiplex PCR, lists solely in-frame clones and lacks some. Of about 490,000 clones in the sample, around 78% were seen once. Germline loops: CDR1 GTSNPN, CDR2 SVGIG (reference sequence). Trimming removed 0 bases at V and 3 bases at J, with 14 bases between. The CDR3 totals 15 residues. This record comes from a study of shared clonotypes between healthy human individuals. This rearrangement joins TRBV30 to TRBJ1-2; maybe TRBD1 (6 bases). This TCR derives from a woman aged 40 to 50 in good health. Some clones in this sample may be carry-over from other donors' samples. The sample taken for sequencing was PBMCs. CDR3 region: CAWSVTQGRYYGYTF. In DNA form, the CDR3 reads TGTGCCTGGAGTGTAACACAGGGCCGGTACTATGGCTACACCTTC.